This T cell receptor (beta chain) was sequenced during a study of regulatory T cells in long-lasting Graves disease. General study findings and limits: TRBV28, TRBJ1-2 and TRBJ2-5 emerged as the favored segments in persistent disease.

Time point described: persistent/refractory GD, antithyroid drugs over 5 years with positive TRAb. Extracted PBMC RNA gave rise to the TCR library. CDR3 length: 11 amino acids. Germline assignment: CDR1 DFQATT and CDR2 SNEGSKA (reference sequence). CDR3-region Arm-PCR and iRepertoire HTBI primers produced the TCR beta libraries. Each CDR3 protein gets one entry after TCRdb re-called the multiplex PCR reads with MiXCR. Here the sample spans fewer than 450,000 distinct CDR3 sequences, around 20% being singletons. About this clonotype: Its antigen remains unidentified.

This chain connects TRBV20-1 to TRBJ2-5; maybe TRBD1 (5 bases). This TCR derives from a female donor with Graves disease. The sample consisted of peripheral blood mononuclear cells (PBMCs), taken when the disease was refractory, from a patient treated with antithyroid drugs. CDR3 sequence: CTDRPQETQYF. CDR3 nucleotides: TGCACCGACAGACCGCAAGAGACCCAGTACTTC.